A selection of T cell receptor beta chains follows, all from one sample in a study of OX40 agonist ivuxolimab in advanced cancers. Assay: immunoSEQ multiplex PCR; the TCRdb copy retains only in-frame clones and omits some. The sample comprises 10,000 or so clones, approximately 76% of which are singletons, and around 30% rests with the top ten. The sequencing used CD4+ or CD8+ T cells sorted from blood, collected in a trial of the OX40 agonist ivuxolimab. The receptors stem from an adult with an advanced solid tumor such as melanoma, head and neck, liver or kidney cancer. CDR3s include the opening cysteine and the closing phenylalanine or tryptophan. A D gene is named only where the DNA matches it firmly. Where a row states a size, it is once, few, many or the class of an expanded clone; other rows omit it.

TRBJ1-1	TRBV7-9	NA	NA	CATGAYNTEAFF	TGTGCAACTGGGGCATATAACACTGAAGCTTTCTTT
TRBJ2-3	TRBV5-6	TRBD1	once	CASTLRPGQDTDTQYF	TGTGCCAGCACCCTCAGACCGGGACAGGACACAGATACGCAGTATTTT
TRBJ2-3	TRBV29-1	NA	few	CSVEERTMDGSITDTQYF	TGCAGCGTTGAAGAAAGGACGATGGACGGGTCAATCACAGATACGCAGTATTTT
TRBJ1-4	TRBV27	NA	NA	CASSGAGGAWKLFF	TGTGCCAGCAGTGGGGCGGGGGGCGCGTGGAAACTGTTTTTT
TRBJ2-3	TRBV27	NA	NA	CASSLLLTDTQYF	TGTGCCAGCAGTTTATTGCTAACAGATACGCAGTATTTT
TRBJ2-1	TRBV10-1	TRBD1	NA	CASSLDREEQFF	TGCGCCAGCAGCCTTGACAGGGAGGAGCAGTTCTTC
TRBJ2-5	TRBV9	NA	NA	CASSTQETQYF	TGTGCCAGCAGCACCCAAGAGACCCAGTACTTC
TRBJ1-5	TRBV7-2	NA	NA	CASSLGSRVGSNQPQHF	TGTGCCAGCAGCTTAGGGAGTAGGGTCGGTAGCAATCAGCCCCAGCATTTT
TRBJ1-2	TRBV9	NA	NA	CASSVSAGRAYGYTF	TGTGCCAGCAGCGTAAGTGCCGGGAGGGCCTATGGCTACACCTTC
TRBJ2-7	TRBV10-2	TRBD2	medium-sized	CASSDWGGGSYEQYF	TGCGCCAGCAGTGATTGGGGGGGTGGCTCCTACGAGCAGTACTTC
TRBJ2-1	TRBV13	TRBD2	once	CASSGAGDNEQFF	TGTGCCAGCAGCGGAGCGGGGGACAATGAGCAGTTCTTC
TRBJ2-1	TRBV4-1	NA	once	CASSPDLNEQFF	TGCGCCAGCAGCCCGGACCTCAATGAGCAGTTCTTC
TRBJ2-7	TRBV11-1	NA	few	CASSEFVGAYEQYF	TGTGCCAGCAGCGAATTCGTAGGGGCTTACGAGCAGTACTTC
TRBJ2-7	TRBV27	TRBD2	once	CASSFSGSTYEQYF	TGTGCCAGCAGTTTTAGCGGGAGTACCTACGAGCAGTACTTC
TRBJ2-2	TRBV30	NA	NA	CAWEPRDFHTGELFF	TGTGCCTGGGAGCCTCGGGACTTCCACACCGGGGAGCTGTTTTTT
TRBJ2-7	TRBV25-1	NA	NA	CASSDRIYEQYF	TGTGCCAGCAGTGATCGCATCTACGAGCAGTACTTC
TRBJ2-1	TRBV9	TRBD2	NA	CASSTWSGRAYNEQFF	TGTGCCAGCAGCACATGGAGCGGGAGGGCCTACAATGAGCAGTTCTTC
TRBJ2-1	TRBV27	NA	NA	CASSFSRGYNEQFF	TGTGCCAGCAGTTTTTCCAGGGGCTACAATGAGCAGTTCTTC